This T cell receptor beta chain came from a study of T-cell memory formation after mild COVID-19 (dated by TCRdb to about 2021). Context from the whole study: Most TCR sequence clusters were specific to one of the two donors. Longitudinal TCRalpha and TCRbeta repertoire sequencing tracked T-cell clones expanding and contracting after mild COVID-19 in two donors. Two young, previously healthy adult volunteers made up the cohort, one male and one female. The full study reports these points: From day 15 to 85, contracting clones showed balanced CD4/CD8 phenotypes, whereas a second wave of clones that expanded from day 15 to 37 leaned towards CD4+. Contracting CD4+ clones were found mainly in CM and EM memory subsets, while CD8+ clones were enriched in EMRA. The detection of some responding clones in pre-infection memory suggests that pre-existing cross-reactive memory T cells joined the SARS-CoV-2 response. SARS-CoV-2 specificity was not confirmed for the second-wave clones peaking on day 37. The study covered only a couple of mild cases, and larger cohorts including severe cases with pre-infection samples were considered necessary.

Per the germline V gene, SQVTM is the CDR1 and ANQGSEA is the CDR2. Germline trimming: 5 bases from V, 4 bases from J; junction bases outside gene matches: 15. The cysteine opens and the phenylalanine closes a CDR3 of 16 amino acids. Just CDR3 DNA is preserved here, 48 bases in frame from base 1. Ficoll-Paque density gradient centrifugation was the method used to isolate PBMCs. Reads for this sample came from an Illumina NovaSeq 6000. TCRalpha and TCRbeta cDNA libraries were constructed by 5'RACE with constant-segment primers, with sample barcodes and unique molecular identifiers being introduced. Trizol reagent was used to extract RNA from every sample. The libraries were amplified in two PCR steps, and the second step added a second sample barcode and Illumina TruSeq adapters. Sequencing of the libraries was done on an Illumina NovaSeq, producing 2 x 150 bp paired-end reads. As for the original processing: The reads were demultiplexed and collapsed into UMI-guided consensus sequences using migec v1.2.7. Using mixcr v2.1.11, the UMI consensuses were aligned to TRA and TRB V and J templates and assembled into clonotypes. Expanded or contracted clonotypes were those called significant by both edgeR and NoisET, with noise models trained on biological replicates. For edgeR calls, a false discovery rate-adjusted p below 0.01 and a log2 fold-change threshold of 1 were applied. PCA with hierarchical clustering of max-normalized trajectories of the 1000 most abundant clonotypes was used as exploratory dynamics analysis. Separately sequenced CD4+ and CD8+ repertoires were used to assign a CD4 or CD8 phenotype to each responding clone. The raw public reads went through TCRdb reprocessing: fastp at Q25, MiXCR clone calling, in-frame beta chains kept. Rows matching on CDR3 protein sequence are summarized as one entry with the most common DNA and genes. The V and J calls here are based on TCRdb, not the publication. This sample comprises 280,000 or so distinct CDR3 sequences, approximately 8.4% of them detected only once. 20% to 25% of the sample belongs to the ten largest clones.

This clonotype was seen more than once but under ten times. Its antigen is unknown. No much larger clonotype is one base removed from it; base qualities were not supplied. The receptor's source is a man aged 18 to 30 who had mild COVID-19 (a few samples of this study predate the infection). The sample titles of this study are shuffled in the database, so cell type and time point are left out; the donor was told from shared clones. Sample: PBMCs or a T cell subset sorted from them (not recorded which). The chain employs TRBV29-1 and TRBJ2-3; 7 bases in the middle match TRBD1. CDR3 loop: CSVRFGTVGLSDTQYF. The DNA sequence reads TGCAGCGTTCGGTTTGGGACAGTCGGACTTTCAGATACGCAGTATTTT.